This note documents a single T cell receptor beta chain sequence. Its antigen is not known. This CDR3 is also generated by other DNA sequences in the sample. The authors split each subset's genomic DNA evenly across several immunoSEQ plates. Assay used: immunoSEQ multiplex PCR; TCRdb lists only in-frame clones, some missing. The table has approximately 2,000,000 clones, around 93% seen once. The sample originates from a study of shared clonotypes between healthy human individuals. Background on the study: Participating donors consisted of a couple of women and a few men aged 18 to 49.

The V gene lost 3 bases and the J gene lost 4 bases, with 4 bases spanning the gap. This CDR3 is 12 amino acids long. Per the germline V gene, CDR1 is SQVTM and CDR2 is ANQGSEA. Whole-study findings and limits: It was the non-shared clonotypes that had lower generation probabilities than clonotypes shared by all four donors.

Sequenced material: naive CD4+ T cells from PBMCs. Stated subset: CD45RA+ positively selected. The source is a man between 18 and 35 years old in good health. Some clones in this sample may be carry-over from other donors' samples. The chain has TRBV29-1 and TRBJ2-6; D is uncertain. CDR3 in DNA: TGCAGCGTTGACTCGGGGGCCAACGTCCTGACTTTC. This gives the protein CSVDSGANVLTF. The whole variable domain, filled in from reference TRBV29-1 and TRBJ2-6, reads SAVISQKPSRDICQRGTSLTIQCQVDSQVTMMFWYRQQPGQSLTLIATANQGSEATYESGFVIDKFPISRPNLTFSTLTVSNMSPEDSSIYLCSVDSGANVLTFGAGSRLTVL.